This record concerns one TCR beta chain sequence. The antigen is unknown. TCR beta VDJ and CDR3 were profiled, and genomic DNA was the template. TCRdb fed the reads into MiXCR, producing one record per CDR3 protein. Seen here are tens of thousands of distinct CDR3 sequences, 68% observed once, and the top ten hold more than 20%. This entry belongs to a study of CD8+CD57+ T cells in acquired aplastic anemia. In the study overall: The mean DNA yield obtained from sorted CD4+ and CD8+ cells came to around 3 ug. Overall study findings and caveats: Controls did not differ significantly from patients in CD8+ Simpson's diversity. Patients and controls shared nearly 30 CD8+ CDR3 sequences, highly expressed in patients.

Trimming left V 6 bases short and J 0 bases short, with 12 bases between. CDR3 length: 15 residues. Germline values: CDR1 SNHLY, CDR2 FYNNEI. The gene calls are TRBV2 and TRBJ2-1; the D is unclear. This clonotype was obtained from a human donor in good health, serving as a control. Material for sequencing was sorted CD4+, CD8+, or CD8+CD57+ T cells (not recorded which) from PBMCs. The DNA for the CDR3 is TGTGCCAGCAGGTCCCCCATGAGCTCCTACAATGAGCAGTTCTTC. It translates to CASRSPMSSYNEQFF.